The clone carrying this T cell receptor (beta chain) has ten or more counts. Each single cDNA molecule received a unique molecular identifier. From the 5' RACE reads, TCRdb called clonotypes with MiXCR, one entry per CDR3 protein. The top ten hold approximately 6.1% of the sample, which has approximately 85,000 distinct CDR3 sequences, around an eighth seen once. CDR3 length: 14 residues. V gave up 1 base and J gave up 4 bases, with 13 bases separating them. Germline CDR1 and CDR2: DFQATT and SNEGSKA (reference sequence). The record originates from a study of early T cells in non-severe SARS-CoV-2 infection.

The chain is built from TRBV20-1 and TRBJ2-5; perhaps TRBD2 as D (5 bases). This TCR came from an adult who was a healthcare worker with PCR-confirmed SARS-CoV-2 infection or an uninfected control (not recorded which). The sequenced sample consisted of whole blood. The CDR3 sequence is CSARAPLAGETQYF. Written as DNA, the CDR3 is TGCAGTGCTAGAGCCCCCCTCGCGGGAGAGACCCAGTACTTC.